Listed below are T cell receptor beta chains from one sample, sequenced in a study of T cell responses to AZD1222 COVID-19 vaccine. Here immunoSEQ multiplex PCR was the method, and the copy in TCRdb shows in-frame clones only, minus some. The sample consists of about 140,000 clones, about 86% of them appearing once. The sequenced sample was peripheral blood, obtained on day 0 of AZD1222 vaccination. These receptors were obtained from an adult in good health. CDR3s include the opening cysteine and the closing phenylalanine or tryptophan. D genes are given only for firm matches. Some rows mark clone size as missing; the rest say once, few, many or name a class of expanded clone.

TRBJ1-1,NA,NA,TRBV10-1,CATAMDPDTEAFF,TGCGCCACCGCGATGGACCCAGACACTGAAGCTTTCTTT
TRBJ1-4,NA,TRBD1,TRBV18,CASSPGGDRNEKLFF,TGTGCCAGCTCACCAGGGGGGGACAGAAATGAAAAACTGTTTTTT
TRBJ1-2,once,NA,TRBV5-8,CASSGGRYGYTF,TGTGCCAGCAGCGGGGGTCGTTATGGCTACACCTTC
TRBJ1-2,NA,NA,TRBV6-5,CASSYSGNYGYTF,TGTGCCAGCAGTTACTCAGGGAACTATGGCTACACCTTC
TRBJ2-7,NA,NA,TRBV5-4,CASMAQGILSYEQYF,TGTGCCAGCATGGCCCAGGGAATACTTTCCTACGAGCAGTACTTC
TRBJ2-2,NA,NA,TRBV10-2,CASSRGRWELFF,TGCGCCAGCTCCAGGGGACGTTGGGAGCTGTTTTTT
TRBJ2-7,NA,TRBD1,TRBV4-1,CASSQGGQGAPHPWRPYEQYF,TGCGCCAGCAGCCAAGGGGGACAGGGGGCGCCCCACCCTTGGCGACCCTACGAGCAGTACTTC
TRBJ2-2,NA,TRBD1,TRBV19,CASSGSRGPAGELFF,TGTGCCAGTAGTGGATCCAGGGGGCCGGCCGGGGAGCTGTTTTTT
TRBJ2-6,NA,NA,TRBV7-6,CASSLAAYSGANVLTF,TGTGCCAGCAGCTTAGCAGCCTACTCTGGGGCCAACGTCCTGACTTTC
TRBJ2-5,NA,NA,TRBV10-2,CASSESTLGETQYF,TGCGCCAGCAGTGAGTCGACGCTCGGGGAGACCCAGTACTTC
TRBJ2-2,NA,NA,TRBV9,CASSVGDTGELFF,TGTGCCAGCAGCGTAGGAGACACCGGGGAGCTGTTTTTT
TRBJ2-1,NA,TRBD1,TRBV18,CASSLIGTGTELGNEQFF,TGTGCCAGCTCACTGATCGGGACAGGGACGGAATTGGGCAATGAGCAGTTCTTC
TRBJ2-3,NA,TRBD2,TRBV4-2,CASSGLASTDTQYF,TGTGCCAGCAGCGGACTAGCGAGCACAGATACGCAGTATTTT
TRBJ2-7,NA,TRBD2,TRBV3-1/TRBV3-2,CASSQGGSGRYEQYF,TGTGCCAGCAGCCAAGGAGGCAGCGGGAGATACGAGCAGTACTTC
TRBJ1-4,NA,NA,TRBV15,CATSRGNRDKEKLFF,TGTGCCACCAGCAGAGGAAATAGAGACAAAGAAAAACTGTTTTTT
TRBJ2-1,NA,NA,TRBV14,CASSIVREQFF,TGTGCCAGCAGCATAGTTCGTGAGCAGTTCTTC
TRBJ1-2,NA,NA,TRBV30,CAWSVNLPGTPGYGYTF,TGTGCCTGGAGTGTAAATCTCCCAGGCACCCCCGGTTATGGCTACACCTTC
TRBJ1-3,once,NA,TRBV3-1/TRBV3-2,CASSQGGLGSTGNTIYF,TGTGCCAGCAGCCAAGGGGGCCTCGGGTCGACTGGAAACACCATATATTTT
TRBJ2-3,few,TRBD2,TRBV29-1,CSVYYESSGSADTQYF,TGCAGCGTTTATTATGAGTCTAGCGGGAGTGCAGATACGCAGTATTTT
TRBJ1-5,NA,NA,TRBV4-3,CASSQERWQGNQPQHF,TGCGCCAGCAGCCAAGAAAGATGGCAGGGGAATCAGCCCCAGCATTTT
TRBJ2-3,NA,NA,TRBV30,CAWSIGHRVLRSTDTQYF,TGTGCCTGGAGCATCGGCCACCGGGTCCTCCGAAGCACAGATACGCAGTATTTT
TRBJ1-2,NA,NA,TRBV7-9,CASSTGWADYNYGYTF,TGTGCCAGCAGCACTGGGTGGGCTGACTACAACTATGGCTACACCTTC
TRBJ1-2,NA,NA,TRBV7-9,CASSLPGSSNYGYTF,TGTGCCAGCAGCTTACCAGGCTCCTCTAACTATGGCTACACCTTC
TRBJ1-2,few,NA,TRBV10-3,CAISEKIILGYGYTF,TGTGCCATCAGTGAGAAAATCATCCTAGGGTATGGCTACACCTTC
TRBJ2-2,NA,NA,TRBV15,CATSRGDGELFF,TGTGCCACCAGCAGAGGTGACGGGGAGCTGTTTTTT
TRBJ2-7,NA,NA,TRBV27,CASSPWGASYEQYF,TGTGCCAGCAGTCCCTGGGGGGCGTCCTACGAGCAGTACTTC
TRBJ1-2,NA,NA,TRBV6-2/TRBV6-3,CASSSLRIYGYTF,TGTGCCAGCAGTTCCCTTCGGATCTATGGCTACACCTTC
TRBJ1-1,once,TRBD1,TRBV28,CASSLWARGTGGATEAFF,TGTGCCAGCAGTTTATGGGCAAGGGGGACAGGGGGCGCAACTGAAGCTTTCTTT
TRBJ2-1,NA,TRBD2,TRBV10-3,CAISGTSSDNEQFF,TGTGCCATCAGTGGGACTAGCAGTGACAATGAGCAGTTCTTC
TRBJ2-7,NA,TRBD2,TRBV28,CASSPGLAGSTQQYF,TGTGCCAGCAGTCCCGGACTAGCGGGGAGTACGCAGCAGTACTTC
TRBJ1-1,NA,NA,TRBV12-3/TRBV12-4,CASSLGVEAFF,TGTGCCAGCAGTTTAGGTGTAGAAGCTTTCTTT
TRBJ2-5,NA,NA,TRBV19,CASSMRTGRETQYF,TGTGCCAGTAGTATGAGGACGGGAAGGGAGACCCAGTACTTC
TRBJ1-2,NA,NA,TRBV7-2,CASSLRGMGKGGYTF,TGTGCCAGCAGCCTTCGGGGGATGGGGAAGGGCGGCTACACCTTC
TRBJ2-4,NA,NA,TRBV7-2,CASSLAGPLGIQYF,TGTGCCAGCAGCTTAGCAGGGCCCCTAGGCATTCAGTACTTC
TRBJ2-7,NA,NA,TRBV11-2,CASSPQRGTEQYF,TGTGCCAGCAGCCCACAACGCGGGACCGAGCAGTACTTC
TRBJ2-5,NA,NA,TRBV7-8,CASSSDLTTQTQYF,TGTGCCAGCAGCTCGGACTTAACAACGCAGACCCAGTACTTC
TRBJ2-1,NA,TRBD2,TRBV11-3,CASSLTSGKHNEQFF,TGTGCCAGCAGCTTGACTAGCGGGAAACACAATGAGCAGTTCTTC
TRBJ2-7,NA,NA,TRBV29-1,CSVGTAYEQYF,TGCAGCGTTGGGACAGCCTACGAGCAGTACTTC
TRBJ2-1,NA,NA,TRBV11-3,CASSLGQGNYNEQFF,TGTGCCAGCAGCTTAGGGCAGGGTAACTACAATGAGCAGTTCTTC
TRBJ1-5,NA,NA,TRBV20-1,CSARPWPQHF,TGCAGTGCTCGTCCCTGGCCCCAGCATTTT